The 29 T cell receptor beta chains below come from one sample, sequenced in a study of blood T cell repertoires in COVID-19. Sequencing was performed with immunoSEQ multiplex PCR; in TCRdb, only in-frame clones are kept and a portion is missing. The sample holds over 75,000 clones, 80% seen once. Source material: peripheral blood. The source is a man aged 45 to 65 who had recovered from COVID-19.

The CDR3 DNA is TGTGCCAGCAGCTTACTCCAGAATGAAGCTTTCTTT. Translation: CASSLLQNEAFF. V usage is TRBV7-7 and J usage is TRBJ1-1; the D is unclear. Trimming removed 2 bases from V and 7 bases from J, with 8 bases in between. Germline V gives CDR1 SSHAT, CDR2 FNYEAQ (reference sequence). The CDR3 contains 12 residues. Complete variable domain (other parts from reference TRBV7-7 and TRBJ1-1): GAGVSQSPRYKVTKRGQDVTLRCDPISSHATLYWYQQALGQGPEFLTYFNYEAQPDKSGLPSDRFSAERPEGSISTLTIQRTEQRDSAMYRCASSLLQNEAFFGQGTRLTVV.

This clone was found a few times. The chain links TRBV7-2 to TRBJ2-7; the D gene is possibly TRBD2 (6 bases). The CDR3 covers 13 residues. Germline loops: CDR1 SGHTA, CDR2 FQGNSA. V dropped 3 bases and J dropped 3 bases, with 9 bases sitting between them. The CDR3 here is CASSLTRDYEQYF. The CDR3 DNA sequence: TGTGCCAGCAGCTTGACTAGAGACTACGAGCAGTACTTC.

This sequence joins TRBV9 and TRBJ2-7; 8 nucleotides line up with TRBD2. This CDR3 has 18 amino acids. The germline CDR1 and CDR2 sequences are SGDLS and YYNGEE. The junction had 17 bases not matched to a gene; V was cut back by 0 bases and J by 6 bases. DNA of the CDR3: TGTGCCAGCAGCGTAGGGCTAAGCGGGAGTTCTGCCCATGTCGAGCAGTACTTC. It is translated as CASSVGLSGSSAHVEQYF.

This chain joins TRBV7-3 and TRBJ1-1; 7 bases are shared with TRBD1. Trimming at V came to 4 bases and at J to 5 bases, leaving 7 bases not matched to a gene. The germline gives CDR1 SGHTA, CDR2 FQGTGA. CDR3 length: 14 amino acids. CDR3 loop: CASSWDSRGTEAFF. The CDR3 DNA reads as TGTGCCAGCAGCTGGGACAGCCGGGGAACTGAAGCTTTCTTT.

As DNA, the CDR3 is TGCGCCAGCAGCACAGGGGGCTCTGGAAACACCATATATTTT. It yields the protein CASSTGGSGNTIYF. V usage is TRBV5-1 and J usage is TRBJ1-3; 8 nucleotides line up with TRBD1. V lost 4 bases and J lost 0; bases outside the gene matches: 0. This CDR3 has 14 amino acids. Germline lookup yields CDR1 SGHRS and CDR2 YFSETQ.

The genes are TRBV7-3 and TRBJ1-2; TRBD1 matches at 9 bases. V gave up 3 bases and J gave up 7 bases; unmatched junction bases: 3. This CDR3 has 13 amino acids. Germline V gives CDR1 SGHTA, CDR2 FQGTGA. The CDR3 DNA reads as TGTGCCAGCAGCTTGGGACAGGGTATTGGCTACACCTTC. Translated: CASSLGQGIGYTF.

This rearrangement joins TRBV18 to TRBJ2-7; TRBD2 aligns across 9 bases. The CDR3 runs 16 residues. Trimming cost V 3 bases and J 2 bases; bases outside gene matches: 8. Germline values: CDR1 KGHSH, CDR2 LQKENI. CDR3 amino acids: CASSPGPAGGPYEQYF. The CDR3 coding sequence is TGTGCCAGCTCACCCGGGCCAGCGGGGGGTCCCTACGAGCAGTACTTC.

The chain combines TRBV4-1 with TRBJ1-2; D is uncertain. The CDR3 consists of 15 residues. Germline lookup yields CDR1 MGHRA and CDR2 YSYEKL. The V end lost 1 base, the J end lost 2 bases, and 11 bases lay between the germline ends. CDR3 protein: CASSQAIAGNYGYTF. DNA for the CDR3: TGCGCCAGCAGCCAAGCCATAGCTGGGAACTATGGCTACACCTTC.

The CDR3 protein is CASRRQGNYGYTF. The CDR3 DNA reads as TGTGCCAGCAGGAGACAGGGAAACTATGGCTACACCTTC. This sequence joins TRBV6-5 and TRBJ1-2, with 7 bases that match TRBD1. The V segment lost 6 bases and the J segment 2 bases; nucleotides outside the gene matches: 3. CDR1 is MNHEY and CDR2 is SVGAGI in the germline V gene. This CDR3 contains 13 residues.

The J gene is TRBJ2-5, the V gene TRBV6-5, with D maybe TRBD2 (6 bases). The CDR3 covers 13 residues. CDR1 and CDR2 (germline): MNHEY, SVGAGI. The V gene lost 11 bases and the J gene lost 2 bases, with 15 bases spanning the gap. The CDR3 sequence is CAQGRGSQETQYF. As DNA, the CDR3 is TGTGCCCAAGGCCGGGGGAGTCAAGAGACCCAGTACTTC.

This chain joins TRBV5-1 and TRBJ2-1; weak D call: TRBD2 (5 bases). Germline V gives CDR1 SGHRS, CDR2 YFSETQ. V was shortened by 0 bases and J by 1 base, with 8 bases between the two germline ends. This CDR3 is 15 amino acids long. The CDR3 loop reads CASSLALASYNEQFF. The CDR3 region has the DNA TGCGCCAGCAGCTTGGCCTTAGCGTCCTACAATGAGCAGTTCTTC.

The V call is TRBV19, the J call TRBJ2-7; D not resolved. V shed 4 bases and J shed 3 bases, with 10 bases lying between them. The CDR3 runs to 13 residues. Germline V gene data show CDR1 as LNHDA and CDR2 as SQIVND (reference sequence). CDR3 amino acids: CASSRGALYEQYF. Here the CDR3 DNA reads TGTGCCAGTAGTAGAGGAGCTCTCTACGAGCAGTACTTC.

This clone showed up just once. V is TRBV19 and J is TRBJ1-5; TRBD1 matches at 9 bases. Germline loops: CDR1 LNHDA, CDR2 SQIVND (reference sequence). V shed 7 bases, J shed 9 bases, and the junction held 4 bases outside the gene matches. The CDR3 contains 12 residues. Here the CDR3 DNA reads TGTGCCAGTACCCAGGGACAGGGGCCCCAGCATTTT. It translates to CASTQGQGPQHF. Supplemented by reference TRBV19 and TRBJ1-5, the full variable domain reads DGGITQSPKYLFRKEGQNVTLSCEQNLNHDAMYWYRQDPGQGLRLIYYSQIVNDFQKGDIAEGYSVSREKKESFPLTVTSAQKNPTAFYLCASTQGQGPQHFGDGTRLSIL.

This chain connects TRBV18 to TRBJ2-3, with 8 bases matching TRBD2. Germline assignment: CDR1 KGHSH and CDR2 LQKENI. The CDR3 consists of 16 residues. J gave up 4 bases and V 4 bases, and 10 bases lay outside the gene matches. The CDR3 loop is CASSRRTSGSADTQYF. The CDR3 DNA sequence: TGTGCCAGCTCACGGCGAACCAGCGGGAGCGCAGATACGCAGTATTTT. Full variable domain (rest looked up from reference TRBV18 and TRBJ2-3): NAGVMQNPRHLVRRRGQEARLRCSPMKGHSHVYWYRQLPEEGLKFMVYLQKENIIDESGMPKERFSAEFPKEGPSILRIQQVVRGDSAAYFCASSRRTSGSADTQYFGPGTRLTVL.

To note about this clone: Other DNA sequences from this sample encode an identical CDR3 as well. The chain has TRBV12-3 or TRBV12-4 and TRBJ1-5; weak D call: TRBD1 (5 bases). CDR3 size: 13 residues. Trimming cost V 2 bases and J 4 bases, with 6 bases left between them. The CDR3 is CASSLNRNQPQHF. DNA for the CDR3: TGTGCCAGCAGTTTAAACAGGAATCAGCCCCAGCATTTT.

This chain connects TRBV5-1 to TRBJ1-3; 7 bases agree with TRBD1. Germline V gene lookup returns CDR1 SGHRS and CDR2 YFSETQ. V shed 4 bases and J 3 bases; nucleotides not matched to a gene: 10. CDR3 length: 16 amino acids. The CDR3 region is CASSPTTGFGGNTIYF. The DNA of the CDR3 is TGCGCCAGCAGCCCAACGACAGGGTTTGGTGGAAACACCATATATTTT.

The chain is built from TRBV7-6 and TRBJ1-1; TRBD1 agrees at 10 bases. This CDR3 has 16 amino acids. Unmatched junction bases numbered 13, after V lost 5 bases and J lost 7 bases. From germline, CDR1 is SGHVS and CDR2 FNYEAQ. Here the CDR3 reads CASSPGQGEGGGEAFF. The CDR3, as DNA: TGTGCCAGCAGCCCTGGACAGGGGGAGGGTGGTGGTGAAGCTTTCTTT.

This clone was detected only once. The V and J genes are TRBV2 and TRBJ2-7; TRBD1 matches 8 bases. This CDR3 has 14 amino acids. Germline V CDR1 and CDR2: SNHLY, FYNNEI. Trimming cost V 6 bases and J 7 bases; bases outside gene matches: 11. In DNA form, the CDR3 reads TGTGCCAGCAGCCCAGGGGGCTCCTATACAGAGCAGTACTTC. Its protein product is CASSPGGSYTEQYF.

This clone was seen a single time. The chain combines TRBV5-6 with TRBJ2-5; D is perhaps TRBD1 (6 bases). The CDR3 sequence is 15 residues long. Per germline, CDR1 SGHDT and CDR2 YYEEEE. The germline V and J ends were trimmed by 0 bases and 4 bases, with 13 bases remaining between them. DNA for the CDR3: TGTGCCAGCAGCTTGGACAGCAGGGGCGGAGAGACCCAGTACTTC. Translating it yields CASSLDSRGGETQYF.

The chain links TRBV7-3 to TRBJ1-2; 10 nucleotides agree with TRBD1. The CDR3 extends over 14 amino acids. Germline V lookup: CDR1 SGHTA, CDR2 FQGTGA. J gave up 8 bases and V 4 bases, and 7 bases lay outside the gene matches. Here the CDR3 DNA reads TGTGCCAGCAGCTGGGGACAGGGGATCGGGGGCTACACCTTC. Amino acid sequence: CASSWGQGIGGYTF. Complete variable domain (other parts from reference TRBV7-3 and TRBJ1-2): GAGVSQTPSNKVTEKGKYVELRCDPISGHTALYWYRQSLGQGPEFLIYFQGTGAADDSGLPNDRFFAVRPEGSVSTLKIQRTERGDSAVYLCASSWGQGIGGYTFGSGTRLTVV.

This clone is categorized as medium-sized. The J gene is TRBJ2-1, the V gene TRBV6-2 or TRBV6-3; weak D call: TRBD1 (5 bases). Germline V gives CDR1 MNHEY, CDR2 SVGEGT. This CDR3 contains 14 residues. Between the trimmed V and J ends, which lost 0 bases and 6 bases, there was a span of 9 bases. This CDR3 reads CASSYSIQGNEQFF. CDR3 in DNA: TGTGCCAGCAGTTACTCGATCCAGGGCAATGAGCAGTTCTTC.

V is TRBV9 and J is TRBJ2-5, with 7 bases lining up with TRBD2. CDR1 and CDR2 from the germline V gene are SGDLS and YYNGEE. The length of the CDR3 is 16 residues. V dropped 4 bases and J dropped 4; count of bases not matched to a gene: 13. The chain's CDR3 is CASSPGAGVSGETQYF. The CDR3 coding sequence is TGTGCCAGCAGCCCCGGGGCGGGAGTCTCTGGAGAGACCCAGTACTTC.

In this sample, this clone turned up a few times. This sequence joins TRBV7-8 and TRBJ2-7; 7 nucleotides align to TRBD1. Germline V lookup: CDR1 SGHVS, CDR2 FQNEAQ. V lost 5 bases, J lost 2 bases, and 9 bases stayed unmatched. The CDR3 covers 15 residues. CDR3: CASSKLQGNPYEQYF. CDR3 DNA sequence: TGTGCCAGCAGCAAATTACAGGGGAACCCCTACGAGCAGTACTTC.

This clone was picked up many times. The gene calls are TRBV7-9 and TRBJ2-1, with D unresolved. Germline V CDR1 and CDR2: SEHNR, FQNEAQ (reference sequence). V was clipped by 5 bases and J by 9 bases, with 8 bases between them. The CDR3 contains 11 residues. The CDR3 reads CASSLTSEQFF. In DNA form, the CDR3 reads TGTGCCAGCAGCCTCACCAGTGAGCAGTTCTTC.

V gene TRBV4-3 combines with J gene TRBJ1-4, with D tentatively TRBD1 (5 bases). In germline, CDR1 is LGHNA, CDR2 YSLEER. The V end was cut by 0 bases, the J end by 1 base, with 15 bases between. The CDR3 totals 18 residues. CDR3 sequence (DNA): TGCGCCAGCAGCCAAGACTCCCCTAAGGGGCGAACTAATGAAAAACTGTTTTTT. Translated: CASSQDSPKGRTNEKLFF.

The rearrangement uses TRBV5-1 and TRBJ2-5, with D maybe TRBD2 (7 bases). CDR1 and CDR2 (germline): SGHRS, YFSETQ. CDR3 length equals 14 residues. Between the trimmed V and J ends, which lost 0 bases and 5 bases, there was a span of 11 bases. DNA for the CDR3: TGCGCCAGCAGCTTGGAGGGGGGGAAGGAGACCCAGTACTTC. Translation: CASSLEGGKETQYF.

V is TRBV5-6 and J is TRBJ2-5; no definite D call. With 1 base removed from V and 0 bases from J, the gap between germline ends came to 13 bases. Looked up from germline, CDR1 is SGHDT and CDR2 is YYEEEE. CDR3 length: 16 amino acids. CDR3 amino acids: CASSLTGETYQETQYF. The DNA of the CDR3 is TGTGCCAGCAGCTTGACTGGAGAGACGTACCAAGAGACCCAGTACTTC.

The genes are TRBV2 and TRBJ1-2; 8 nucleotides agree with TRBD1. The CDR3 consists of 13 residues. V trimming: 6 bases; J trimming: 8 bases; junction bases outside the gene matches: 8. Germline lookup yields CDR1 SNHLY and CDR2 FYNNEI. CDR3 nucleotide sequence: TGTGCCAGCAGCTTCGGACAGGGAACCGGCTACACCTTC. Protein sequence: CASSFGQGTGYTF.

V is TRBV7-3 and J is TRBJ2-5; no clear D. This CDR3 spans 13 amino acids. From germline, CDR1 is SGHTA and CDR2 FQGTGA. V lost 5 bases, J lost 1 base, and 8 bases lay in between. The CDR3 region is CASSRFGQETQYF. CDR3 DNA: TGTGCCAGCAGCCGCTTCGGCCAAGAGACCCAGTACTTC.